This TCR beta chain stems from a study of CD8 T cells in ankylosing spondylitis. Findings of the study overall: Within peripheral blood, clones linked to disease were CD8+ and relatively rare.

TCRdb reprocessed the 5' RACE reads via MiXCR and lists one record per CDR3 protein. Altogether some 270,000 distinct CDR3 sequences are present, 15% to 20% being singletons, with the ten largest covering under 40%. This CDR3 contains 13 residues. Trimming left V 8 bases short and J 2 bases short, with 12 bases between. Germline CDR1 SNHLY, CDR2 FYNNEI. A single count supports this clonotype. The antigen remains undetermined. The receptor was isolated from a male donor with ankylosing spondylitis or in good health (not recorded which). The rearrangement joins TRBV2 to TRBJ1-1, with D possibly being TRBD1 (6 bases). The sample consisted of blood, either unsorted or a sorted T cell fraction (not recorded which). CDR3 in DNA: TGTGCCAGCCTGGGACACCTAAACACTGAAGCTTTCTTT. It encodes CASLGHLNTEAFF.